This T cell receptor (beta chain) came from a study of blood T cell repertoires in COVID-19. Measured with immunoSEQ multiplex PCR; TCRdb has only the in-frame clones, and not every one. The table shows around 140,000 clones, with 88% occurring only once. The CDR3 is 13 amino acids. The ends were cut back, 3 bases at V and 7 bases at J, with 12 bases in the middle. Germline CDR1 MDHEN, CDR2 SYDVKM. In this sample, this clone turned up once. This rearrangement joins TRBV28 to TRBJ1-2, with a weak D call TRBD1 (6 bases). The clonotype comes from a man between 65 and 80 years old with acute or convalescent COVID-19. Sequencing input: peripheral blood. The CDR3 loop is CASSFIGTIGYTF. The CDR3 bases are TGTGCCAGCAGTTTTATCGGGACAATTGGCTACACCTTC.